The TCR beta chain under discussion was sequenced for a study of blood T cell repertoires in COVID-19. As originally analysed: Cell counts per sample came from amplifying reference gene primers. Clones were read by immunoSEQ multiplex PCR, and TCRdb kept only the in-frame ones, dropping some. V and J calls and clone size come straight from that table; D and trimming were deduced from the DNA. The table includes 120,000 or so clones, roughly 85% detected once. V lost 2 bases to trimming and J lost 10 bases; unmatched junction nucleotides: 3. CDR1 is SGDLS, CDR2 YYNGEE, per germline. The CDR3 is made up of 14 amino acids.

The sample comprised peripheral blood. The receptor comes from a woman older than 75 with acute or convalescent COVID-19. This chain joins TRBV9 and TRBJ1-6, with 10 positions matching TRBD1. This CDR3 reads CASSVTGGKSPLHF. The CDR3 DNA follows: TGTGCCAGCAGCGTGACAGGGGGCAAATCACCCCTCCACTTT. Together with reference TRBV9 and TRBJ1-6, the CDR3 gives the full variable domain: DSGVTQTPKHLITATGQRVTLRCSPRSGDLSVYWYQQSLDQGLQFLIQYYNGEERAKGNILERFSAQQFPDLHSELNLSSLELGDSALYFCASSVTGGKSPLHFGNGTRLTVT.